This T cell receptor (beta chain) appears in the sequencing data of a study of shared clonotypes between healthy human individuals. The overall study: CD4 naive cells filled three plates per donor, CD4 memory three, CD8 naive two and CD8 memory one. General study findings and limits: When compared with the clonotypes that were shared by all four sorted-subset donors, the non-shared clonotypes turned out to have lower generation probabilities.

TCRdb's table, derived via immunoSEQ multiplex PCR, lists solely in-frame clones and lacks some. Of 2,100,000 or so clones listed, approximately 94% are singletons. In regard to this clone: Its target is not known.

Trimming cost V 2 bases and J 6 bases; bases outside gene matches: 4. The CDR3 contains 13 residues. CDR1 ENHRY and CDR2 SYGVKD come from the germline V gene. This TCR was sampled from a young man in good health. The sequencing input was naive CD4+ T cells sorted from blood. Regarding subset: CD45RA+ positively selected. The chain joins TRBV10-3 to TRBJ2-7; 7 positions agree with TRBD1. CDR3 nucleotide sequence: TGTGCCATCAGTGAGCGAACAGGGGTCGAGCAGTACTTC. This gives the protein CAISERTGVEQYF.